The 15 T cell receptor beta chains listed next were all sequenced from one sample in a study of response to subunit inactivated influenza vaccine. TCRdb fed the RT-PCR reads into MiXCR, producing one record per CDR3 protein. Here the sample spans hundreds of thousands of distinct CDR3 sequences, around 20% being singletons. The starting material was PBMCs from blood, obtained approximately 20 months after vaccination. These receptors all come from a man between 45 and 75 years old who received an inactivated influenza vaccine.

This clonotype has a handful of counts. V gene TRBV6-1 combines with J gene TRBJ1-2; 8 nucleotides align to TRBD1. This CDR3 contains 14 residues. After removal of 7 bases from V and 4 bases from J, the junction contained 8 bases not matched to a gene. Germline loops: CDR1 MNHNS, CDR2 SASEGT. The CDR3 DNA reads as TGTGCCAGCAACCAACCAGGGGGCTCCTATGGCTACACCTTC. Its translation: CASNQPGGSYGYTF.

In this sample, this clonotype turned up once. V is TRBV5-1 and J is TRBJ2-1; TRBD1 or TRBD2 may be the D gene (5 bases each). CDR1 SGHRS and CDR2 YFSETQ come from the germline V gene. V lost 0 bases to trimming and J lost 3 bases, with 16 bases between them. The CDR3 is 17 residues long. The CDR3 coding sequence is TGCGCCAGCAGCTTGGCTTTGGGGGTCGGGTTCTACAATGAGCAGTTCTTC. Translated, it gives CASSLALGVGFYNEQFF.

This clonotype was picked up a small number of times. The chain joins TRBV28 to TRBJ1-6; TRBD1 agrees at 10 bases. CDR1 MDHEN and CDR2 SYDVKM come from the germline V gene. Trimming took 6 bases from V and 7 from J; bases not matched to a gene: 6. The CDR3 extends over 15 amino acids. The CDR3 loop is CASRTGTGVNSPLHF. CDR3 bases: TGTGCCAGCAGGACTGGGACAGGGGTAAATTCACCCCTCCACTTT.

The V gene is TRBV28, the J gene TRBJ1-6, with 9 positions matching TRBD1. Germline assignment: CDR1 MDHEN and CDR2 SYDVKM. There are 13 residues in the CDR3. In DNA form, the CDR3 reads TGTGCAACTCTGGGACAGGGAAACTCACCCCTCCACTTT. It specifies CATLGQGNSPLHF.

CDR3 sequence: CASTPGERTDTQYF. The CDR3 DNA sequence: TGTGCCAGCACACCGGGAGAGAGAACAGATACGCAGTATTTT. The genes are TRBV12-3 or TRBV12-4 and TRBJ2-3; possible D gene TRBD2, 6 bases. Trimming stripped 7 bases from V and 3 bases from J, with 14 bases between. This CDR3 is 14 amino acids long.

This sequence joins TRBV4-2 and TRBJ1-1; perhaps TRBD1 as D (5 bases). Germline V gene data show CDR1 as LGHNA and CDR2 as YNFKEQ. The V and J ends lost 1 base and 10 bases respectively, with 22 bases between them. The CDR3 totals 16 residues. Written as DNA, the CDR3 is TGTGCCAGCAGCCAAGCTTTTGTCAGGAGGCACGGGGCAGCTTTCTTT. As protein: CASSQAFVRRHGAAFF.

This chain uses TRBV29-1 with TRBJ2-2; D is unclear. Germline V lookup: CDR1 SQVTM, CDR2 ANQGSEA. This CDR3 has 10 residues. Trimming cost V 4 bases and J 5 bases, with 2 bases left between them. The CDR3 region is CSVGTGELFF. CDR3 bases: TGCAGCGTTGGAACCGGGGAGCTGTTTTTT.

This clonotype was detected only a few times. CDR3 region: CASSKGQGNQPQHF. In DNA, the CDR3 is TGTGCCAGCAGCAAAGGACAGGGAAATCAGCCCCAGCATTTT. The gene calls are TRBV21-1 and TRBJ1-5; the table assigns TRBD1, which was not confirmed against the DNA. TRBV21-1 is shown as a pseudogene. The CDR3 is made up of 14 amino acids.

The CDR3 DNA reads as TGTGCCAGCAGCTCGGGACAGGGGGTCCGGAATGAGCAGTTCTTC. Encoded protein: CASSSGQGVRNEQFF. The chain carries TRBV7-2 and TRBJ2-1; 11 bases match TRBD1. The germline V gene has CDR1 SGHTA and CDR2 FQGNSA. This CDR3 spans 15 amino acids. V shed 4 bases and J 7 bases; nucleotides not matched to a gene: 6.

The V and J genes are TRBV28 and TRBJ1-1; D is perhaps TRBD1 (5 bases). V was trimmed by 3 bases and J by 5 bases, leaving 13 bases between them. The length of the CDR3 is 14 residues. In germline, CDR1 is MDHEN, CDR2 SYDVKM. CDR3 in DNA: TGTGCCAGCAGTTTGGGTGTTGGGGGGACTGAAGCTTTCTTT. Its protein product is CASSLGVGGTEAFF. The full variable domain, its missing parts supplied by reference TRBV28 and TRBJ1-1, is DVKVTQSSRYLVKRTGEKVFLECVQDMDHENMFWYRQDPGLGLRLIYFSYDVKMKEKGDIPEGYSVSREKKERFSLILESASTNQTSMYLCASSLGVGGTEAFFGQGTRLTVV.

A few counts support this clonotype. The chain recombines TRBV4-1 with TRBJ1-2; 9 bases match TRBD1. The CDR3 runs to 14 residues. J was trimmed by 8 bases and V by 4 bases; bases with no gene match: 8. Germline V gene sequence: CDR1 MGHRA, CDR2 YSYEKL. CDR3 sequence (DNA): TGCGCCAGCAGCCCGACAGGGGGGGTATTAGGCTACACCTTC. Translating gives CASSPTGGVLGYTF.

CDR3 in DNA: TGTGCCAGCAGTTTAGGTAGGGCTTCACCCCTCCACTTT. Translating it yields CASSLGRASPLHF. V usage is TRBV12-3 or TRBV12-4 and J usage is TRBJ1-6; D is unresolved. The CDR3 contains 13 residues. V was trimmed by 1 base and J by 9 bases, leaving 7 bases between them.

CDR3 DNA sequence: TGCGCCAGCAGGTTAGGGGTCACGAACACTGAAGCTTTCTTT. The encoded protein is CASRLGVTNTEAFF. V and J are TRBV5-1 and TRBJ1-1; possible D gene TRBD1, 5 bases. V shed 5 bases and J shed 1 base, with 12 bases lying between them. From germline, CDR1 is SGHRS and CDR2 YFSETQ. The CDR3 sequence is 14 residues long. Looking up the rest from reference TRBV5-1 and TRBJ1-1 gives the full variable domain: KAGVTQTPRYLIKTRGQQVTLSCSPISGHRSVSWYQQTPGQGLQFLFEYFSETQRNKGNFPGRFSGRQFSNSRSEMNVSTLELGDSALYLCASRLGVTNTEAFFGQGTRLTVV.

This clonotype was counted between two and nine times. The chain links TRBV7-6 to TRBJ2-7, with D possibly TRBD1 on 5 matching bases. In germline, CDR1 is SGHVS, CDR2 FNYEAQ. Trimming took off 6 bases at V and 6 bases at J, with 12 bases between the two ends. This CDR3 region has 12 residues. The CDR3 loop is CASSSGLGEQYF. The CDR3 nucleotides read TGTGCCAGCAGTTCAGGGTTAGGCGAGCAGTACTTC. Variable domain in full (rest from reference TRBV7-6 and TRBJ2-7): GAGVSQSPRYKVTKRGQDVALRCDPISGHVSLYWYRQALGQGPEFLTYFNYEAQQDKSGLPNDRFSAERPEGSISTLTIQRTEQRDSAMYRCASSSGLGEQYFGPGTRLTVT.

The CDR3 nucleotides read TGCAGTGCGCATATGAGAGCGGGAGGGCCAGTGTGGCAGTTCTTC. This translates into CSAHMRAGGPVWQFF. This rearrangement joins TRBV20-1 to TRBJ2-1, with TRBD2 identical over 10 bases. This CDR3 is 15 amino acids long. Germline V CDR1 and CDR2: DFQATT, SNEGSKA (reference sequence). Trimming cost V 6 bases and J 12 bases; bases outside gene matches: 17.